The entry that follows covers one TCR beta chain sequence. Clones were read by immunoSEQ multiplex PCR, and TCRdb kept only the in-frame ones, dropping some. The sample records about 120,000 clones, approximately 86% being singletons. This sample was taken from a study of blood T cell repertoires in COVID-19. Patients of the Seattle cohort, enrolled during active infection, were followed longitudinally. The V end lost 7 bases, the J end lost 3 bases, and 11 bases lay between the germline ends. Germline loops: CDR1 LNHDA, CDR2 SQIVND (reference sequence). The CDR3 extends over 13 amino acids. The chain joins TRBV19 to TRBJ2-3, with D perhaps matching TRBD1 (5 bases). The source of this sequence is a woman in her seventies with COVID-19, enrolled during active disease. The sequencing sample was made of peripheral blood. This CDR3 reads CASTPGWTDTQYF. CDR3 sequence (DNA): TGTGCCAGTACCCCAGGGTGGACAGATACGCAGTATTTT.